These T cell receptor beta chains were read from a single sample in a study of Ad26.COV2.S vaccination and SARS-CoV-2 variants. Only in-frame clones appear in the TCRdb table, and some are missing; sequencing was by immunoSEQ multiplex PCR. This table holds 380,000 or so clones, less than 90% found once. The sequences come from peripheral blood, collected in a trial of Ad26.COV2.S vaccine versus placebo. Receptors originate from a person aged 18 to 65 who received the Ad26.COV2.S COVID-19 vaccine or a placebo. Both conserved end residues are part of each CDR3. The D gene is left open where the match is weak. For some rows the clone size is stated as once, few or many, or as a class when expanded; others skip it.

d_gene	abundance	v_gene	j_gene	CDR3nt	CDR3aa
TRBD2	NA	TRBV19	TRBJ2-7	TGTGCCAGTGGAAACCTAGCGGGAGGGCCTATTGGTGGAGAGCAGTACTTC	CASGNLAGGPIGGEQYF
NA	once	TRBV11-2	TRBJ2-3	TGTGCCAGCAGCTTAGTCCCCACAAGGCCAGATACGCAGTATTTT	CASSLVPTRPDTQYF
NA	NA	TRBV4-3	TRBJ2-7	TGCGCCAGCAGCTCGGAAGCGACAGGCTTTCACGAGCAGTACTTC	CASSSEATGFHEQYF
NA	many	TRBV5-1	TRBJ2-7	TGCGCCAGCAGCTTGGCCGCAAACGACCCCTTGGACGAGCAGTACTTC	CASSLAANDPLDEQYF
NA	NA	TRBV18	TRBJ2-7	TGTGCCAGCTCACCAAGGGGGTCCTACGAGCAGTACTTC	CASSPRGSYEQYF
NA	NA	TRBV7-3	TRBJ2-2	TGTGCCAGCAGCGAAGGCCGGGGCCCGAACACCGGGGAGCTGTTTTTT	CASSEGRGPNTGELFF
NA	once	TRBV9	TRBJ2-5	TGTGCCAGCAGCGGATCAGGGGTACGGGAGACCCAGTACTTC	CASSGSGVRETQYF
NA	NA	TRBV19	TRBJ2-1	TGTGCCAGTAGAGGGACTTCTCAGTTCTTC	CASRGTSQFF
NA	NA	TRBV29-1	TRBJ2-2	TGCAGCGTTGAGAAGGGGGTTAGCGGGGAGCTGTTTTTT	CSVEKGVSGELFF
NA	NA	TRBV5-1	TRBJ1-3	TGCGCCAGCAGCCCCTGGGACTCTGGAAACACCATATATTTT	CASSPWDSGNTIYF
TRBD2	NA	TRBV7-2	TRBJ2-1	TGTGCCAGCAGCACTAGCGGGGGGTACAATGAGCAGTTCTTC	CASSTSGGYNEQFF
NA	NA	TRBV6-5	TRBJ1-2	TGTGCCAGCAGTTACTCAGTTGGCGATTATGGCTACACCTTC	CASSYSVGDYGYTF
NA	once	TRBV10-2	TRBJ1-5	TGCGCCAGCAGTGATGGGTCTACTAGCAATCAGCCCCAGCATTTT	CASSDGSTSNQPQHF
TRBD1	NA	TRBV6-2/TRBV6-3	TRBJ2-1	TGTGCCAGCAGTTTACAGGGGCCCCTCTCCTACAATGAGCAGTTCTTC	CASSLQGPLSYNEQFF
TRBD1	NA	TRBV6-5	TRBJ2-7	TGTGCCAGCAGAACGGGACAGGGGTTTTCCTACGAGCAGTACTTC	CASRTGQGFSYEQYF
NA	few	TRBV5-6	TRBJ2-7	TGTGCCAGCAGCTTAGTCAGGGGGAGGGCCGAGCAGTACTTC	CASSLVRGRAEQYF
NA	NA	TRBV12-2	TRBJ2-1	TGTGCAAGTCGCTTAACAGAACCTAGGTCGGCCGATGAGCAGTTCTTC	CASRLTEPRSADEQFF
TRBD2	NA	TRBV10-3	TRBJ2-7	TGTGCCACCCGGGGGGAGGGACTCTACGAGCAGTACTTC	CATRGEGLYEQYF
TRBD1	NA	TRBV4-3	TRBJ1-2	TGCGCCAGCAGCCAAAAGGGGGCTGCCTATGGCTACACCTTC	CASSQKGAAYGYTF
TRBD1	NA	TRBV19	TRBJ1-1	TGTGCCAGTTCGACAGGGGGCGGAACTGAAGCTTTCTTT	CASSTGGGTEAFF
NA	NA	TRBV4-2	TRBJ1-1	TGTGCCAGCAGCCAAGATCGATCGGACACTGAAGCTTTCTTT	CASSQDRSDTEAFF
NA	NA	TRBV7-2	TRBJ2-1	TGTGCCAGCAGCTTTCCCACTAGTAACAATGAGCAGTTCTTC	CASSFPTSNNEQFF
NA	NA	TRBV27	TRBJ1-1	TGTGCCAGCGGCCGGGATCAGGGATCAGCTTTCTTT	CASGRDQGSAFF
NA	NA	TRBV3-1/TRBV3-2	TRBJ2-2	TGTGCCAGCAGCCAATCTCTAGCCGCGAACACCGGGGAGCTGTTTTTT	CASSQSLAANTGELFF
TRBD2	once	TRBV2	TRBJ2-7	TGTGCCAGCATCCCACAAGCGGGAGGGCCTTACGAGCAGTACTTC	CASIPQAGGPYEQYF
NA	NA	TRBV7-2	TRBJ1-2	TGTGCCAGCAGCTCCGGACAGTTGAACTATGGCTACACCTTC	CASSSGQLNYGYTF